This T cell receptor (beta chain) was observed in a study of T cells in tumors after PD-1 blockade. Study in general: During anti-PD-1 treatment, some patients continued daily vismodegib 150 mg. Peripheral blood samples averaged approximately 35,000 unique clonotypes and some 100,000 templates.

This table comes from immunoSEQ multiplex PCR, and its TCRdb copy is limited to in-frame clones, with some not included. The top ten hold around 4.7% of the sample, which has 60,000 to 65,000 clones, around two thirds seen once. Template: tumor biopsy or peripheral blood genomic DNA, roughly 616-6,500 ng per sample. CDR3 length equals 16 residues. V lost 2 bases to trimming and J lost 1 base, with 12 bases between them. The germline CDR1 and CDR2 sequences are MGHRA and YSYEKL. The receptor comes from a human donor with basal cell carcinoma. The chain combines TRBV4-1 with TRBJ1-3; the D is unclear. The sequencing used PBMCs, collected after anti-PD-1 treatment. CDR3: CASSQPSRDSGNTIYF. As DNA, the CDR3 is TGCGCCAGCAGCCAACCCAGTCGGGATTCTGGAAACACCATATATTTT.